This TCR beta chain is from a study of cytomegalovirus exposure and HLA in healthy donors. Broader study findings: Follow-up analysis seemed to connect common viral pathogens with several of the most significant clusters identified. Relative to equally common others, HLA-associated TCR beta chains showed greater clonal expansion in a later analysis. HLA-A and HLA-B allele assignments for most subjects were reportedly predicted accurately using TCR beta sequences.

V gave up 3 bases and J gave up 8 bases; unmatched junction bases: 8. The CDR3 spans 14 residues. CDR1 is MNHEY, CDR2 SMNVEV, per germline (reference sequence). Concerning this clone itself: Its target is unknown.

PCR was performed using 60 Vbeta and 13 Jbeta primers. The table came from immunoSEQ multiplex PCR; TCRdb's copy has only in-frame clones and leaves some out. The sample lists 110,000 or so clones, 81% occurring once. The chain carries TRBV27 and TRBJ1-2, with TRBD1 matching over 8 bases. The clonotype was recovered from a woman between 35 and 50 years old in good health and CMV-seronegative. Sequences were obtained from PBMCs. CDR3 loop: CASSFSDRVRGYTF. The CDR3 coding sequence is TGTGCCAGCAGTTTCTCGGACAGGGTTCGCGGCTACACCTTC.